The present T cell receptor beta chain was sequenced within a study of identical twins. With respect to this clonotype: Antigen: not known.

One entry per CDR3 protein results from TCRdb running MiXCR on the 5' RACE reads. The sample has around 680,000 distinct CDR3 sequences; under 9% are singletons. All donors were healthy, and all were Caucasian. General observations from the study: Fewer insertions characterized abundant cord blood beta clonotypes, whereas memory repertoires showed none.

CDR1 is SGHRS and CDR2 is YFSETQ in the germline V gene. The CDR3 is 15 residues long. V lost 3 bases to trimming and J lost 1 base, with 14 bases between them. Another study also made use of these data, one on yellow fever vaccine responses in identical twins.

This chain links TRBV5-1 with TRBJ2-7; the D call may be TRBD1 or TRBD2 (5 bases each). Sequencing used PBMCs. This TCR derives from a woman aged 18-35 years in good health. For the CDR3, the DNA is TGCGCCAGCAGCTCGCCCCGGGACGGTTCCTACGAGCAGTACTTC. Its translation is CASSSPRDGSYEQYF.